This record covers a single TCR beta chain. Its matching antigen is unknown. Unique molecular identifiers were present in the TCR beta cDNA libraries. MiXCR was run by TCRdb on the PCR reads, yielding one entry per CDR3 protein. The sample lists about 620,000 distinct CDR3 sequences; about 44% were seen once. CDR1 is SEHNR, CDR2 FQNEAQ, per germline (reference sequence). CDR3 length equals 13 residues. Trimming cost V 3 bases and J 6 bases, with 12 bases left between them. The sample comes from a study of post-analysis software for immune sequencing data. Study-wide points: Elevated frequency relative to controls characterized roughly five TRBV segments in patients, TRBV5-6, TRBV5-1 and TRBV20-1 among them. Those with multiple sclerosis, the patient group, showed significantly lower normalized Chao1 diversity than controls.

Sequences were obtained from blood. The J gene is TRBJ2-7, the V gene TRBV7-9, with unresolved D. The TCR comes from a girl aged 10-17 years with multiple sclerosis. The CDR3 sequence: CASSLNLGSEQYF. The CDR3 nucleotides are TGTGCCAGCAGCTTGAACCTAGGCTCCGAGCAGTACTTC. Complete variable domain (other parts from reference TRBV7-9 and TRBJ2-7): DTGVSQNPRHKITKRGQNVTFRCDPISEHNRLYWYRQTLGQGPEFLTYFQNEAQLEKSRLLSDRFSAERPKGSFSTLEIQRTEQGDSAMYLCASSLNLGSEQYFGPGTRLTVT.